These T cell receptor beta chains were read from a single sample in a study of blood T cell repertoires in COVID-19. Some clones are missing from TCRdb's copy, which holds only in-frame ones; the method was immunoSEQ multiplex PCR. The sample has about 330,000 clones, 87% seen once. Sequencing used PBMCs or T cells enriched from blood (not recorded which). The receptors stem from a woman aged 30 to 39 who had recovered from COVID-19. Both conserved end residues are part of each CDR3. The D gene is left open where the match is weak. Clone size appears in some rows only: once, few, many, or a class for an expanded clone.

clone size	V gene	D gene	J gene	CDR3 DNA	CDR3 protein
-	TRBV5-1	-	TRBJ2-1	TGCGCCAGCAGCGGGAGTTCCGGGACAACGTATGAGCAGTTCTTC	CASSGSSGTTYEQFF
once	TRBV5-1	TRBD2	TRBJ2-3	TGCGCCAGCAGCTTGGATAGCGGGGGTGATACGCAGTATTTT	CASSLDSGGDTQYF
-	TRBV7-9	TRBD1	TRBJ1-6	TGTGCCAGCAGTAGACAGGGGGCTGATTCACCCCTCCACTTT	CASSRQGADSPLHF
once	TRBV28	-	TRBJ1-5	TGTGCCAGCAGTCCCCCCGGGTACCAGCCCCAGCATTTT	CASSPPGYQPQHF
-	TRBV5-1	TRBD1	TRBJ1-1	TGCGCCAGCAGCGCTCCTCTAATTACGGGACAGGGGAGTACTGAAGCTTTCTTT	CASSAPLITGQGSTEAFF
-	TRBV5-1	TRBD1	TRBJ1-2	TGCGCCAGCAGCTTGGTCGACAGGGCACTAGGCTACACCTTC	CASSLVDRALGYTF
-	TRBV5-4	TRBD2	TRBJ2-3	TGTGCCAGCAGCTTGGCCGGTCGGGGGGACCCGGATACGCAGTATTTT	CASSLAGRGDPDTQYF
-	TRBV6-5	-	TRBJ2-1	TGTGCCAGCAGTTCCGGGACACCGTCCTACAATGAGCAGTTCTTC	CASSSGTPSYNEQFF
-	TRBV9	-	TRBJ1-1	TGTGCCAGCAGCGTAGAGTTCAGAATGAACACTGAAGCTTTCTTT	CASSVEFRMNTEAFF
-	TRBV4-2	-	TRBJ1-4	TGTGCCAGCAGCCGCGGGGGCGGGGGCCATAATGAAAAACTGTTTTTT	CASSRGGGGHNEKLFF
-	TRBV9	-	TRBJ2-1	TGTGCCAGCAGCGTAGGTGGGGGGGCAACCAATGAGCAGTTCTTC	CASSVGGGATNEQFF
-	TRBV4-1	-	TRBJ1-2	TGCGCCAGCAGCCAAGGCAGGGGAGCTAACTATGGCTACACCTTC	CASSQGRGANYGYTF
once	TRBV30	TRBD1	TRBJ1-2	TGTGCCTGGAGTTTACAGGGGAACTATGGCTACACCTTC	CAWSLQGNYGYTF
-	TRBV10-3	-	TRBJ1-3	TGTGCCATCACAGGAGTAGGGGCCTCTGGAAACACCATATATTTT	CAITGVGASGNTIYF
-	TRBV29-1	-	TRBJ2-7	TGCAGCGTCCAGGGTTACGAGCAGTACTTC	CSVQGYEQYF
-	TRBV13	TRBD1	TRBJ1-3	TGTGCCAGCAGCAACGGACAGGTCTCTGGAAACACCATATATTTT	CASSNGQVSGNTIYF
-	TRBV20-1	-	TRBJ1-1	TGCAGGCTGCCTACTGTCACTGAAGCTTTCTTT	CRLPTVTEAFF
-	TRBV2	-	TRBJ2-7	TGTGCCAGCAGGCCGGAGGCCTACGAGCAGTACTTC	CASRPEAYEQYF
-	TRBV19	-	TRBJ2-7	TGTGCCAGTAGTATGGTAGAAAGCGAGCAGTACTTC	CASSMVESEQYF
-	TRBV14	TRBD1	TRBJ1-2	TGTGCCAGCAGCCCAGCAGGGGGCCGGAACTATGGCTACACCTTC	CASSPAGGRNYGYTF
-	TRBV3-1/TRBV3-2	TRBD1	TRBJ2-5	TGTGCCAGCAGCCCTTCGATGGGACAGGGTTTCGAGACCCAGTACTTC	CASSPSMGQGFETQYF
few	TRBV19	-	TRBJ1-6	TGTGCCAGTAGTATCCGTGGGAGCTTGGAAGTAACCCTCCACTTT	CASSIRGSLEVTLHF
-	TRBV19	-	TRBJ1-4	TGTGCCAGTAGTCGACAGCTTATTAATGAAAAACTGTTTTTT	CASSRQLINEKLFF
-	TRBV3-1/TRBV3-2	-	TRBJ1-1	TGTGCCAGCAGCCAAGTCGGGACACACGACACTGAAGCTTTCTTT	CASSQVGTHDTEAFF
-	TRBV6-2/TRBV6-3	-	TRBJ1-6	TGTGCCAGCAGTTCGGAAGGAGGGTCCTATAATTCACCCCTCCACTTT	CASSSEGGSYNSPLHF
-	TRBV5-1	-	TRBJ2-4	TGCGCCAGCAGCTTGGACAGTTTTCTAGCCAAAAACATTCAGTACTTC	CASSLDSFLAKNIQYF
-	TRBV2	TRBD1	TRBJ2-1	TGTGCCAGCAGTCAGGGACAGTCAGTCAATGAGCAGTTCTTC	CASSQGQSVNEQFF
-	TRBV27	TRBD2	TRBJ2-7	TGTGCCAGCAGTCGGCGGGCCGGGGGGGCCGATCTCTACGAGCAGTACTTC	CASSRRAGGADLYEQYF
-	TRBV9	-	TRBJ1-1	TGTGCCAGCAGCGTGAGCCGGGACATTTTTGTGGTAGCTGAAGCTTTCTTT	CASSVSRDIFVVAEAFF
once	TRBV5-1	TRBD1	TRBJ1-4	TGCGCCAGCAGCTTTACAGGCTCACAGGGGGAAAAACTGTTTTTT	CASSFTGSQGEKLFF
-	TRBV9	-	TRBJ1-1	TGTGCCAGCAGCGTAGGAGCAGGGATGAACACTGAAGCTTTCTTT	CASSVGAGMNTEAFF
-	TRBV10-3	TRBD2	TRBJ2-7	TGTGCCATCAGTGCACGGGGGGTGGCCGAGCAGTACTTC	CAISARGVAEQYF
few	TRBV27	-	TRBJ1-1	TGTGCCAGCAGGGGAGGGGTACGATCTGAAGCTTTCTTT	CASRGGVRSEAFF
-	TRBV5-5	-	TRBJ2-7	TGTGCCAGCAGCTTGGGGTTGGACAGCTTCTCCTACGAGCAGTACTTC	CASSLGLDSFSYEQYF
-	TRBV10-1	-	TRBJ1-1	TGCGCCAGCAGGGGGGCAGAGAACACTGAAGCTTTCTTT	CASRGAENTEAFF
once	TRBV29-1	TRBD1	TRBJ2-1	TGCAGCGTTGAAGGACGACAGGGGTACAATGAGCAGTTCTTC	CSVEGRQGYNEQFF
-	TRBV7-9	-	TRBJ1-4	TGTGCCAGCAGCCCAGGGATCCCTAATGAAAAACTGTTTTTT	CASSPGIPNEKLFF
-	TRBV5-6	TRBD1	TRBJ2-7	TGTGCCAGCAGCTTGGGGACAGGGGGGATCGAGCAGTACTTC	CASSLGTGGIEQYF
-	TRBV7-9	-	TRBJ2-3	TGTGCCAGCAGCTCGATAGACAGATACACAGATACGCAGTATTTT	CASSSIDRYTDTQYF
-	TRBV7-3	TRBD1	TRBJ2-2	TGTGCCAGCAGCTCCCGGACAGGGGCGAACACCGGGGAGCTGTTTTTT	CASSSRTGANTGELFF
-	TRBV6-5	-	TRBJ1-6	TGTGCCAGCAGACCTACCAATTCACCCCTCCACTTT	CASRPTNSPLHF
-	TRBV5-4	-	TRBJ2-7	TGTGCCAGCAGCTCACAGGGCGGAATCTCCTACGAGCAGTACTTC	CASSSQGGISYEQYF
few	TRBV30	TRBD1	TRBJ1-5	TGTGCCTGGAGTGTACAGGGGGATCAGCCCCAGCATTTT	CAWSVQGDQPQHF
-	TRBV5-4	-	TRBJ1-3	TGTGCCAGCAGCTTGAGGGAGGCTGGAAACACCATATATTTT	CASSLREAGNTIYF
-	TRBV4-3	-	TRBJ2-7	TGCGCCAGCAGCCAACTAGGGGGGGACGGCTCCTACGAGCAGTACTTC	CASSQLGGDGSYEQYF